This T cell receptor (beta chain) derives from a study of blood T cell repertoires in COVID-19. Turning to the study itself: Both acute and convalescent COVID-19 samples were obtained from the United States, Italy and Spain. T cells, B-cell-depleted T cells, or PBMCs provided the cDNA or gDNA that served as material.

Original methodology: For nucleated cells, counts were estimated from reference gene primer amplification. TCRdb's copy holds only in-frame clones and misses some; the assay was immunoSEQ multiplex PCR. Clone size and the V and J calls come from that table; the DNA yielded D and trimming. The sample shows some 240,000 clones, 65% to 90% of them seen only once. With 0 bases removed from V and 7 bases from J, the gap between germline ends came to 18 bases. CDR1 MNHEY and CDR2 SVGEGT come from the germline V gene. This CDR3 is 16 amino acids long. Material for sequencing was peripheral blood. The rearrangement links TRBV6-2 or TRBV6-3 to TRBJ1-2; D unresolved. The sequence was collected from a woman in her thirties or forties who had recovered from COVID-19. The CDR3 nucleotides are TGTGCCAGCAGTTACTCGACGGCGAGACCGCGGGGTGGCTACACCTTC. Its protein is CASSYSTARPRGGYTF.